The T cell receptor (beta chain) described here comes from a study of T cell changes during pregnancy in multiple sclerosis. Repertoires were generated with immunoSEQ multiplex PCR, while TCRdb's copy carries only in-frame clones and drops some. The sample lists some 120,000 clones; roughly 92% were seen once. This clone has just one count. V was cut by 3 bases and J by 3 bases, with 12 bases left in between. Germline values: CDR1 SGHVS, CDR2 FNYEAQ. The CDR3 totals 14 residues. This clonotype was obtained from a female donor with multiple sclerosis, enrolled in a pregnancy study. Here the sequenced sample was peripheral blood, taken before pregnancy. The chain links TRBV7-6 to TRBJ2-7; a weak D match, TRBD2 (7 bases). In DNA form, the CDR3 reads TGTGCCAGCAGCTTGAGGGGGGGGAACTACGAGCAGTACTTC. Protein: CASSLRGGNYEQYF. Looking up the rest from reference TRBV7-6 and TRBJ2-7 gives the full variable domain: GAGVSQSPRYKVTKRGQDVALRCDPISGHVSLYWYRQALGQGPEFLTYFNYEAQQDKSGLPNDRFSAERPEGSISTLTIQRTEQRDSAMYRCASSLRGGNYEQYFGPGTRLTVT.